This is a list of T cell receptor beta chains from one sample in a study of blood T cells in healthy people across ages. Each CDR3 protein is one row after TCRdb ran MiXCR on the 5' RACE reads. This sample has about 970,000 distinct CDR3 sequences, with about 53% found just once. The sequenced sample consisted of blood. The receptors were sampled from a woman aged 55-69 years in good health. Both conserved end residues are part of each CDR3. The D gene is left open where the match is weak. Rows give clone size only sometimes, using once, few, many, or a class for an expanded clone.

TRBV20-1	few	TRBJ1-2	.	CSARNPALDYGYTF	TGCAGTGCTAGAAATCCGGCGCTAGACTATGGCTACACCTTC
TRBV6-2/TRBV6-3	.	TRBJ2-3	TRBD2	CASSYTSGRYTDTQYF	TGTGCCAGCAGTTACACTAGCGGGAGGTACACAGATACGCAGTATTTT
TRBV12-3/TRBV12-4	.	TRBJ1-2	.	CASSFSGYTF	TGTGCCAGCAGTTTTAGTGGCTACACCTTC
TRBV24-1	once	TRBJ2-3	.	CATRDTSTDTQYF	TGTGCCACCAGGGACACTAGCACAGATACGCAGTATTTT
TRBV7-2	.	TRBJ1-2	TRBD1	CASSFIRGRPLYGYTF	TGTGCCAGCAGCTTCATCAGGGGGCGGCCCCTCTATGGCTACACCTTC
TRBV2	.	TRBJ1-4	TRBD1	CASTRGDRIFEKLFF	TGTGCCAGCACCCGTGGGGACAGAATTTTTGAAAAACTGTTTTTT
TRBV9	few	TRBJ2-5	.	CASSGRGADQETQYF	TGTGCCAGCAGCGGCAGGGGAGCGGACCAAGAGACCCAGTACTTC
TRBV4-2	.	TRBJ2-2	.	CASSQVVGRNTGELFF	TGTGCCAGCAGCCAAGTTGTCGGGAGGAACACCGGGGAGCTGTTTTTT
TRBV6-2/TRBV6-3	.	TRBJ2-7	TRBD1	CASSATGQGSNEQYF	TGTGCCAGCAGTGCCACGGGACAGGGGTCCAACGAGCAGTACTTC
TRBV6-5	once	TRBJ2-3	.	CASSRGMDTQYF	TGTGCCAGCAGCCGCGGCATGGATACGCAGTATTTT
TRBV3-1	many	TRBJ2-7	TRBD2	CASSQGLAHEQYF	TGTGCCAGCAGCCAGGGACTAGCGCACGAGCAGTACTTC
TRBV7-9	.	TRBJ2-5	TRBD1	CASSMQGARETQYF	TGTGCCAGCAGCATGCAGGGGGCGCGGGAGACCCAGTACTTC
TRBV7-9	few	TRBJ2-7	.	CASSRDTDPLQQYF	TGTGCCAGCAGCCGGGACACGGATCCATTGCAGCAGTACTTC
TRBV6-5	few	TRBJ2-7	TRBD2	CASSYSIAGGLYEQYF	TGTGCCAGCAGTTACTCGATTGCGGGAGGACTCTACGAGCAGTACTTC
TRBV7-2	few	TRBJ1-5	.	CASSFQGDSNQPQHF	TGTGCCAGCAGCTTTCAGGGTGATAGCAATCAGCCCCAGCATTTT
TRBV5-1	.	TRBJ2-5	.	CASSLAGRQGGETQYF	TGCGCCAGCAGCTTGGCTGGGCGGCAGGGTGGAGAGACCCAGTACTTC
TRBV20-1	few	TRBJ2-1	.	CSARGLAYTNEQFF	TGCAGTGCTAGAGGTCTAGCGTACACCAATGAGCAGTTCTTC
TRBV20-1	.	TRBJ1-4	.	CSVQFRGTDEKLFF	TGCAGTGTTCAGTTCAGGGGTACAGATGAAAAACTGTTTTTT
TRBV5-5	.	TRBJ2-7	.	CASSLVYGEGEQYF	TGTGCCAGCAGCTTGGTATACGGGGAAGGCGAGCAGTACTTC
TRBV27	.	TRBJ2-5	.	CASSSTRGVWGQYF	TGTGCTAGCAGTTCAACCCGTGGGGTTTGGGGGCAGTACTTC
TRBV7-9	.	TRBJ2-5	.	CASSGERGPFPKETQYF	TGTGCCAGCAGCGGGGAACGGGGCCCCTTTCCTAAAGAGACCCAGTACTTC
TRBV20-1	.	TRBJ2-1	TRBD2	CSVPGLAGLAYNEQFF	TGCAGTGTCCCGGGACTAGCGGGGCTCGCCTACAATGAGCAGTTCTTC
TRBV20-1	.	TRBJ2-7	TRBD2	CSAKLAGGGSYEQYF	TGCAGTGCTAAACTAGCGGGAGGCGGCTCCTACGAGCAGTACTTC
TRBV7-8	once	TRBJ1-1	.	CASSPTRAVAFF	TGTGCCAGCAGCCCGACGAGGGCGGTAGCTTTCTTT
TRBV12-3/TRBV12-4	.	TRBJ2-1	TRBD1	CASSSSGGWGNEQFF	TGTGCCAGCAGTTCATCAGGGGGCTGGGGCAATGAGCAGTTCTTC
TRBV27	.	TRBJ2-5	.	CASSFSFGYQETQYF	TGTGCCAGCAGTTTCTCGTTCGGGTACCAAGAGACCCAGTACTTC
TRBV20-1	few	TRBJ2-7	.	CSASILYEQYF	TGCAGTGCTAGTATTCTCTACGAGCAGTACTTC
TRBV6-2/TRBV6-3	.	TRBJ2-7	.	CASSWDTIGEQYF	TGTGCCAGCAGTTGGGACACGATAGGCGAGCAGTACTTC
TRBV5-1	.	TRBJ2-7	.	CASSTDLLGEQYF	TGCGCCAGCAGCACGGACTTACTTGGGGAGCAGTACTTC
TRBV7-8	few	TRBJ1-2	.	CASSRTDTNYGYTF	TGTGCCAGCAGCAGGACGGATACTAACTATGGCTACACCTTC
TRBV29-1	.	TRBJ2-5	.	CSVRSEPAQETQYF	TGCAGCGTTCGTTCGGAGCCTGCCCAAGAGACCCAGTACTTC
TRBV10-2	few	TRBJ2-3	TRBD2	CASIPRGGPFSTDTQYF	TGCGCCAGCATTCCTCGGGGGGGCCCTTTTAGCACAGATACGCAGTATTTT
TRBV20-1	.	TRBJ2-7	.	CSARSPRDFMWDEQYF	TGCAGTGCTAGAAGCCCCCGGGACTTTATGTGGGACGAGCAGTACTTC
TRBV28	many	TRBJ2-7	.	CASRTKRNWFSEQYF	TGTGCCAGCAGAACTAAACGGAATTGGTTTTCCGAGCAGTACTTC
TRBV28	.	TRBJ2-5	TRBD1	CASSLPNGFGQGETQYF	TGTGCCAGCAGTTTACCCAATGGATTTGGACAGGGAGAGACCCAGTACTTC
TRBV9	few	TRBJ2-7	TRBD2	CASSRSGLAITYEQYF	TGTGCCAGCAGCCGGTCTGGACTAGCAATAACCTACGAGCAGTACTTC
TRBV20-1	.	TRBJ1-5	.	CSAARTFDSNQPQHF	TGCAGTGCTGCCCGGACCTTTGATAGCAATCAGCCCCAGCATTTT
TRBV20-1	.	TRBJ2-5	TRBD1	CSAKDRVKGQETQYF	TGCAGTGCTAAAGACAGGGTGAAGGGACAAGAGACCCAGTACTTC
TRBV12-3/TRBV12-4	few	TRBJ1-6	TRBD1	CASSSRDRVNSPLHF	TGTGCCAGCAGTTCTCGGGACAGGGTTAATTCACCCCTCCACTTT
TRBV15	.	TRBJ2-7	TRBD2	CATSREGTSNEQYF	TGTGCCACCAGCAGAGAGGGGACTAGTAACGAGCAGTACTTC
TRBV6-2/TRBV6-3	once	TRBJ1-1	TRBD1	CACYGQGATEAFF	TGTGCCTGCTACGGACAGGGGGCGACTGAAGCTTTCTTT
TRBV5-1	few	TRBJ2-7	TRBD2	CASSLEASGTYEQYF	TGCGCCAGCAGCCTGGAGGCTAGCGGGACCTACGAGCAGTACTTC
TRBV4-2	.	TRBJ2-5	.	CASSQDTARETQYF	TGTGCCAGCAGCCAAGATACAGCGCGAGAGACCCAGTACTTC
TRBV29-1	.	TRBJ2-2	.	CSVVLGAVNTGELFF	TGCAGCGTTGTTTTAGGAGCGGTAAACACCGGGGAGCTGTTTTTT
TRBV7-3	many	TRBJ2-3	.	CASSLSGGMVPSTDTQYF	TGTGCCAGCAGCTTATCTGGGGGGATGGTTCCTAGCACAGATACGCAGTATTTT
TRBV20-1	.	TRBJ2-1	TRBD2	CSAPTLAGVSYNEQFF	TGCAGTGCCCCCACCCTAGCGGGAGTCTCGTACAATGAGCAGTTCTTC
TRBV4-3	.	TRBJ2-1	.	CASSQSPQGQFDEQFF	TGCGCCAGCAGCCAGTCCCCGCAGGGGCAGTTTGATGAGCAGTTCTTC
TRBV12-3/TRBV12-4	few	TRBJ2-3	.	CASSSQSSTDTQYF	TGTGCCAGCAGTTCCCAGTCTAGCACAGATACGCAGTATTTT
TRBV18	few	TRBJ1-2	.	CASSPDREPPYGYTF	TGTGCCAGCTCACCCGACCGGGAGCCCCCCTATGGCTACACCTTC
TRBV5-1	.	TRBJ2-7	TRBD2	CASSLAFSGSIHEQYF	TGCGCCAGCAGCTTGGCTTTCAGCGGGAGTATCCACGAGCAGTACTTC